This TCR beta chain derives from a study of vaccination and CD4 T cells after COVID-19. The wider study: Sampling post-COVID took place a median roughly 93 days after diagnosis (range 35 to 161). Post-vaccination samples were procured at a median of approximately 72 days following dose two (range 14 to 241).

An Oncomine TCR Beta short-read assay was used to sequence the DNA from cultured CD4+ T cells. MiXCR, run by TCRdb on the PCR reads, gives a single entry per CDR3 protein. The table lists 3,500 to 4,500 distinct CDR3 sequences, roughly a third of them singletons. The CDR3 length is 13 residues. In germline, CDR1 is MNHEY, CDR2 SMNVEV (reference sequence). The V end lost 5 bases, the J end lost 5 bases, and 10 bases lay between the germline ends. Treatment of the sample: roughly nine-day PBMC culture with coronavirus spike peptide pools or control peptides (ViraFEST assay). Notes on this clonotype: What it binds is unknown.

The origin of this receptor is a human donor who had recovered from COVID-19. Sequencing was performed on CD4+ T cells from blood, cultured in vitro, taken after SARS-CoV-2 vaccination. The V and J genes are TRBV27 and TRBJ1-5; D is unresolved. The CDR3 sequence is CASSTGSHQPQHF. CDR3 DNA: TGTGCCAGCAGTACCGGCAGCCATCAGCCCCAGCATTTT.